The TCR beta chain described here comes from a study of type 1 and type 2 diabetes patients. Study as a whole: Samples came from type 1 diabetic, type 2 diabetic or nondiabetic people, recruited in China.

About this clonotype itself: What it binds is unknown.

Whole-study results and caveats: In CD4+ and CD8+ T cells, type 2 diabetes diversity exceeded type 1.

Anyone with other autoimmune disease or infection in the prior four weeks was excluded. PCR was run on genomic DNA. Amplification of the beta chain CDR3 used 30 forward and 13 reverse multiplex primers. Each CDR3 protein gets one entry after TCRdb re-called the multiplex PCR reads with MiXCR. The data contain approximately 260,000 distinct CDR3 sequences, 47% of them seen just once; the ten biggest clones take up approximately 15%. The source is a man younger than 35 with type 2 diabetes. Specimen: peripheral blood mononuclear cells (PBMCs).

CDR3 in DNA: TGCGCCAGCAGTTCATTGTTGACCGGGGAGCTGTTTTTT. This codes for CASSSLLTGELFF. The chain links TRBV10-1 to TRBJ2-2; no clear D gene. The germline gives CDR1 WNHNN, CDR2 SYGVQD (reference sequence). Trimming cost V 5 bases and J 5 bases, with 9 bases left between them. CDR3 size: 13 residues.